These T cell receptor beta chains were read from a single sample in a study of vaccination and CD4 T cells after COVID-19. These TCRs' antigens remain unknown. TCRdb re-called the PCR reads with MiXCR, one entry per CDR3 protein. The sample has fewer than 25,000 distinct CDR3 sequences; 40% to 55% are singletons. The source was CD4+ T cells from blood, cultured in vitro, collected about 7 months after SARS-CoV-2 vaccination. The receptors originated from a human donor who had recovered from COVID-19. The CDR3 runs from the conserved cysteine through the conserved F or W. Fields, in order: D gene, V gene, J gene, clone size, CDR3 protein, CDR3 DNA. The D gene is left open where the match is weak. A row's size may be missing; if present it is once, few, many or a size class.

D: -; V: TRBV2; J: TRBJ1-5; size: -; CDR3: CASGGNLLSNQPQHF; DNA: TGTGCCAGCGGGGGAAACCTATTGAGCAATCAGCCCCAGCATTTT
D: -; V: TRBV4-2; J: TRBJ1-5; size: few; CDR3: CASSQRLQGRVQQPQHF; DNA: TGTGCCAGCAGCCAAAGACTGCAGGGGAGAGTACAGCAGCCCCAGCATTTT
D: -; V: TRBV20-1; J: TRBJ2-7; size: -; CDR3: CSALRVAANYEQYF; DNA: TGCAGTGCCCTTCGGGTAGCGGCTAACTACGAGCAGTACTTC
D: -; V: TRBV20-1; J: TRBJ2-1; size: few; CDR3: CSAQNEQFF; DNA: TGCAGTGCCCAAAATGAGCAGTTCTTC
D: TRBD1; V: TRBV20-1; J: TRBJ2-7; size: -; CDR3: CSARRTGSLSDYEQYF; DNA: TGCAGTGCTAGAAGGACAGGTTCCCTGTCTGACTACGAGCAGTACTTC
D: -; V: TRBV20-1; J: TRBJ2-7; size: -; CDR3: CSAITGTDEQYF; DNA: TGCAGTGCTATAACCGGGACCGACGAGCAGTACTTC
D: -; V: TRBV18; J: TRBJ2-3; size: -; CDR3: CASSRSGSTDTQYF; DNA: TGTGCCAGCTCACGTTCCGGGAGCACAGATACGCAGTATTTT
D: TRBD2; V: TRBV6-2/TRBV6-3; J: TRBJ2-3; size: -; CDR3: CASRGGGRDTQYF; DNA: TGTGCCAGCCGCGGCGGGGGAAGGGATACGCAGTATTTT
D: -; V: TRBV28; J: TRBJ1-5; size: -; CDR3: CASLGWNQPQHF; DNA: TGTGCCAGCTTAGGCTGGAATCAGCCCCAGCATTTT
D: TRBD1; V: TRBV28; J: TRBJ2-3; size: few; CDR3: CASTRSRDRSDTQYF; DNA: TGTGCCAGCACCCGGTCCCGGGACAGGTCAGATACGCAGTATTTT
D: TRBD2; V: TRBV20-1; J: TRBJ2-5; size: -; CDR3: CSARRVAGDQETQYF; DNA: TGCAGTGCTAGACGGGTAGCGGGGGACCAAGAGACCCAGTACTTC
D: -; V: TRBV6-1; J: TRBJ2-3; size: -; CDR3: CASSVGVPDTQYF; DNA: TGTGCCAGCAGCGTCGGAGTCCCAGATACGCAGTATTTT
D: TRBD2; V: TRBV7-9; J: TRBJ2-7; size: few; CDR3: CASSSGTSAESYEQYF; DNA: TGTGCCAGCAGCTCCGGGACTAGCGCCGAGTCCTACGAGCAGTACTTC
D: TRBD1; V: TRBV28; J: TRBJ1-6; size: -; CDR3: CATWDRGRNSPLHF; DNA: TGTGCCACCTGGGACAGGGGAAGGAATTCACCCCTCCACTTT
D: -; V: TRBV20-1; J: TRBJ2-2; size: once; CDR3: CSARIAGGTGELFF; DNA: TGCAGTGCTAGAATAGCAGGCGGCACCGGGGAGCTGTTTTTT
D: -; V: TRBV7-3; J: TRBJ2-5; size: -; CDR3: CASSSTRGETQYF; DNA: TGTGCCAGCAGCTCCACTAGGGGAGAGACCCAGTACTTC
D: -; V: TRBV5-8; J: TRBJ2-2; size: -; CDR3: CASSLTGRNTGELFF; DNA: TGTGCCAGCAGCTTGACGGGGCGGAACACCGGGGAGCTGTTTTTT
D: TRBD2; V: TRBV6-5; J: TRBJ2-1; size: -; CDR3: CASSYPGLAGVLFF; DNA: TGTGCCAGCAGTTACCCCGGACTAGCGGGAGTTTTGTTCTTC
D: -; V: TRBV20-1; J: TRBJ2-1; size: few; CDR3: CSAPGLSPPYNEQFF; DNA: TGCAGTGCTCCCGGACTATCTCCGCCCTACAATGAGCAGTTCTTC
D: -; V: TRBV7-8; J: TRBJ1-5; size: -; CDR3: CASSLGGRGNQPQHF; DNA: TGTGCCAGCAGCTTAGGGGGCAGGGGCAATCAGCCCCAGCATTTT
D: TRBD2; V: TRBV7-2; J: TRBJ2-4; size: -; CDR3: CASSPDWGGGNIQYF; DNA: TGTGCCAGCAGTCCAGACTGGGGCGGGGGAAACATTCAGTACTTC
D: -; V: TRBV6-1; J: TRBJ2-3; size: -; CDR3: CASKIQGTDTQYF; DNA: TGTGCCAGCAAAATCCAGGGAACAGATACGCAGTATTTT
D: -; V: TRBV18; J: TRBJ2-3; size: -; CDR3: CASSPPRGTDTQYF; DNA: TGTGCCAGCTCACCTCCCCGCGGCACAGATACGCAGTATTTT
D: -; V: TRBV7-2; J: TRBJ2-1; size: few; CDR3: CASRVAPSKALNEQFF; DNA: TGTGCCAGCAGAGTAGCTCCTAGTAAGGCCCTCAATGAGCAGTTCTTC
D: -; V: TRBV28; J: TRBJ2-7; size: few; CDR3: CASSLLSSVYEQYF; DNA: TGTGCCAGCAGTTTATTGTCTAGCGTCTACGAGCAGTACTTC
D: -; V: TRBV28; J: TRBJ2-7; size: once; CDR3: CASTLGTPIHGYEQYF; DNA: TGTGCCAGCACCTTAGGGACTCCCATACATGGGTACGAGCAGTACTTC
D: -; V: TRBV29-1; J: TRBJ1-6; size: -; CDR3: CSARDHRNSPLHF; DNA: TGCAGCGCCCGGGACCACCGGAATTCACCCCTCCACTTT
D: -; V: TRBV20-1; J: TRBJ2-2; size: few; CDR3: CSASRPTGELFF; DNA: TGCAGTGCTAGCCGACCGACCGGGGAGCTGTTTTTT
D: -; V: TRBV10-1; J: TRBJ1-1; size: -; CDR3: CASSPGQYTEAFF; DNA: TGCGCCAGCAGTCCGGGACAATACACTGAAGCTTTCTTT
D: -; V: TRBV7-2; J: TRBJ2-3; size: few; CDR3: CASSLISSADTQYF; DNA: TGTGCCAGCAGCTTAATAAGCTCCGCAGATACGCAGTATTTT
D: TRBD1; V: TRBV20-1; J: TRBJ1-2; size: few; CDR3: CSAGGQGDYGYTF; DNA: TGCAGTGCTGGTGGACAGGGTGACTATGGCTACACCTTC
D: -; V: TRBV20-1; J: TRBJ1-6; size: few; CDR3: CSARDGSPSPLHF; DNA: TGCAGTGCTAGAGATGGGTCGCCTTCACCCCTCCACTTT
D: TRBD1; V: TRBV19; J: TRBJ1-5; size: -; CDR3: CASTRQGSQPQHF; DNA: TGTGCCAGTACACGACAGGGTAGTCAGCCCCAGCATTTT
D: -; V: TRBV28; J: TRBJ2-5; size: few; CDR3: CASTSASGLTQYF; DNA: TGTGCCAGCACTAGCGCCTCCGGTTTGACCCAGTACTTC
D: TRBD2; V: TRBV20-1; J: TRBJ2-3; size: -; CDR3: CSASPSLAGVVNTQYF; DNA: TGCAGTGCTAGCCCATCGTTAGCGGGAGTTGTAAATACGCAGTATTTT
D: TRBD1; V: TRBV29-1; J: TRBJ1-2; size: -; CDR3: CSVQKTGQGVVGYTF; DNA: TGCAGCGTTCAGAAAACGGGACAGGGGGTAGTTGGCTACACCTTC
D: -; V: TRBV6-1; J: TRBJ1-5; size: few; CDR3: CASGRGTQYQPQHF; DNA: TGTGCCAGCGGGCGCGGGACACAGTATCAGCCCCAGCATTTT
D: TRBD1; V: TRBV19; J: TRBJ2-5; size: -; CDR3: CASRTGGREQETQYF; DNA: TGTGCCAGTAGGACAGGGGGCAGGGAACAAGAGACCCAGTACTTC
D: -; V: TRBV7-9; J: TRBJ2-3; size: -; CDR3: CASSLVGRPDTQYF; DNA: TGTGCCAGCAGCTTAGTCGGGAGACCAGATACGCAGTATTTT
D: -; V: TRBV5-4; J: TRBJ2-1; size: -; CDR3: CASSPPLGSLFF; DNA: TGTGCCAGCAGCCCTCCTCTGGGTAGTCTGTTCTTC
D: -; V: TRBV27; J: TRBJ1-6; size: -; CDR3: CASSLDPRGNSPLHF; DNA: TGTGCCAGCAGTTTAGACCCGCGGGGTAATTCACCCCTCCACTTT
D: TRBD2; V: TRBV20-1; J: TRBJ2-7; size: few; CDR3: CSPQRGKYEQYF; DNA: TGCAGCCCGCAGCGGGGAAAGTACGAGCAGTACTTC
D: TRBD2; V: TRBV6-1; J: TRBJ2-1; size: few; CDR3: CASRSGLADSYNEQFF; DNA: TGTGCCAGCAGGTCGGGACTAGCGGACTCCTACAATGAGCAGTTCTTC
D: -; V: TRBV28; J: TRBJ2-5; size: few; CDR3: CASSLQTDSLYQETQYF; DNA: TGTGCCAGCAGTCTACAAACGGACAGTTTGTACCAAGAGACCCAGTACTTC